A selection of T cell receptor beta chains follows, all from one sample in a study of read filtering for tumor transcriptome and immune sequencing. In TCRdb, the reads were re-called with MiXCR into one record per CDR3 protein. The data hold about 57,000 distinct CDR3 sequences, with roughly 19% observed a single time. Input material: a population of CD138-negative cells sorted from bone marrow. The receptors come from a donor at least 40 years old with multiple myeloma. The CDR3 runs from the conserved cysteine through the conserved F or W. The D gene is left open where the match is weak. Clone sizes are given selectively: once, few, many, or a class where the clone is expanded.

>TRBD2|many|TRBJ2-1|TRBV20-1
TGCAGTGCTAGAGTTAGCGGGAGAACCTACAATGAGCAGTTCTTC
CSARVSGRTYNEQFF
>TRBD1|few|TRBJ1-5|TRBV19
TGTGCCAGTAGTAGAGACAGGGTTTTCCAGCCCCAGCATTTT
CASSRDRVFQPQHF
>TRBD2|.|TRBJ2-3|TRBV20-1
TGCAGTGCTGGACTAGCGGGAGAAGATACGCAGTATTTT
CSAGLAGEDTQYF
>TRBD2|many|TRBJ2-5|TRBV5-8
TGTGCCAGCAGTAAGGGACTAGCGGGAAGAGAGACCCAGTACTTC
CASSKGLAGRETQYF
>.|many|TRBJ2-1|TRBV3-1
TGTGCCAGCAGCAGAGGCGAATTTAGGGTGCCTGAGCAGTTCTTC
CASSRGEFRVPEQFF
>.|.|TRBJ2-2|TRBV5-1
TGCGCCAGCAGCCCGGGCTGGGAGTACGGGGAGCTGTTTTTT
CASSPGWEYGELFF
>.|many|TRBJ2-3|TRBV5-4
TGTGCCAGCAGCTCTGGGGTCGGCAGTAGCACAGATACGCAGTATTTT
CASSSGVGSSTDTQYF
>.|many|TRBJ2-2|TRBV6-5
TGTGCCAGCAGTTACTTAAGGCAAAAAAGCACCGGGGAGCTGTTTTTT
CASSYLRQKSTGELFF
>TRBD2|many|TRBJ2-1|TRBV5-1
TGCGCCAGCAGCACGGGACTAGCGGGAGCCAAGCAGTTCTTC
CASSTGLAGAKQFF
>.|few|TRBJ2-7|TRBV29-1
TGCAGCGTTGAAATCAACTACGAGCAGTACTTC
CSVEINYEQYF
>TRBD1|.|TRBJ1-5|TRBV19
TGTGCCAGTAGTATCGGGACAGGGGTGAGCAATCAGCCCCAGCATTTT
CASSIGTGVSNQPQHF
>.|many|TRBJ1-5|TRBV4-1
TGCGCCAGCAGCCAATCCCCACAGGGACAGCCCCAGCATTTT
CASSQSPQGQPQHF
>TRBD1|many|TRBJ2-1|TRBV5-1
TGCGCCAGCAGCTTCCCAGTTGGGTCAGGGGGCGCACACAATGAGCAGTTCTTC
CASSFPVGSGGAHNEQFF
>TRBD2|many|TRBJ2-7|TRBV20-1
TGCAGTGCTAGCCGGGAGGCGCATCTCTCCTACGAGCAGTACTTC
CSASREAHLSYEQYF
>TRBD1|many|TRBJ2-1|TRBV7-9
TGTGCCAGCAGCTTAGAGAGGGGGCTCTACAATGAGCAGTTCTTC
CASSLERGLYNEQFF
>TRBD1|many|TRBJ2-6|TRBV6-6
TGTGCCAGCAGTGCCGGGACAGGGGGAGTGTGGGGGGCCAACGTCCTGACTTTC
CASSAGTGGVWGANVLTF
>TRBD1|many|TRBJ2-2|TRBV5-1
TGCGCCAGCAGCTTGGGACAGGGGGCTTGGAACACCGGGGAGCTGTTTTTT
CASSLGQGAWNTGELFF
>.|many|TRBJ1-1|TRBV20-1
TGCAGTGCTGAAGGGTCGTATACTGAAGCTTTCTTT
CSAEGSYTEAFF
>.|many|TRBJ2-3|TRBV29-1
TGCAGCGGGAGGTCAGATACGCAGTATTTT
CSGRSDTQYF
>TRBD1|many|TRBJ2-7|TRBV6-6
TGTGCCAGCAGTTCCGGGACAGGGGGGGAGCAGTACTTC
CASSSGTGGEQYF
>TRBD1|.|TRBJ1-1|TRBV29-1
TGCAGCGTGGTGTTGACAGGGGGTTTAGGTACTGAAGCTTTCTTT
CSVVLTGGLGTEAFF
>.|many|TRBJ2-5|TRBV20-1
TGCAGTGCTACGGGCCCGACTAGGGAAGAGACCCAGTACTTC
CSATGPTREETQYF
>.|.|TRBJ2-2|TRBV7-3
TGTGCCAGCAGCTTATTGGGAGACAGGGAGCTGTTTTTT
CASSLLGDRELFF
>.|many|TRBJ1-1|TRBV3-1
TGTGCCAGCAGCCAACCCAGGACGGTTCTGAACACTGAAGCTTTCTTT
CASSQPRTVLNTEAFF
>.|many|TRBJ1-5|TRBV15
TGTGCCACCAGCAGAGACAGTCAGCCCCAGCATTTT
CATSRDSQPQHF
>.|many|TRBJ2-1|TRBV27
TGTGCCAGCAGTTTCATAGAATACAATGAGCAGTTCTTC
CASSFIEYNEQFF
>TRBD2|.|TRBJ2-7|TRBV29-1
TGCAGCGTTCGTGAGCGGGGGGGCCTCTCCTACGAGCAGTACTTC
CSVRERGGLSYEQYF
>.|few|TRBJ2-1|TRBV20-1
TGCAGTGCTAGGGCCCCAAGAGATAGGGACAATGAGCAGTTCTTC
CSARAPRDRDNEQFF
>.|once|TRBJ1-3|TRBV6-5
TGTGCCAGCTCTTTAAACGCCCAGGTCTCTGGAAACACCATATATTTT
CASSLNAQVSGNTIYF
>.|many|TRBJ1-1|TRBV9
TGTGCCAGCAGCGTAGTGGGAGTCACCAGCTCAGGGCCGGCTGAAGCTTTCTTT
CASSVVGVTSSGPAEAFF
>.|.|TRBJ2-5|TRBV27
TGTGCCAGCAGTAGGGGGGCGGGAGAGACCCAGTACTTC
CASSRGAGETQYF
>.|many|TRBJ2-1|TRBV29-1
TGCAGCGTTGAATTCCGGGTCTCCTACAATGAGCAGTTCTTC
CSVEFRVSYNEQFF
>.|few|TRBJ2-2|TRBV24-1
TGTGCCACCAGTGCGCCCATGAACACCGGGGAGCTGTTTTTT
CATSAPMNTGELFF
>.|.|TRBJ2-1|TRBV5-6
TGTGCCAGCAGCCTCATTGACAGGGAGGTCGGGAATGAGCAGTTCTTC
CASSLIDREVGNEQFF
>.|many|TRBJ2-5|TRBV7-9
TGTGCCAGCAGCTTAGTCGGTGGGTCGGAGACCCAGTACTTC
CASSLVGGSETQYF
>TRBD1|many|TRBJ2-2|TRBV14
TGTGCCAGCAGCCCCACACCGGGACAGGGGTTGGGCACCGGGGAGCTGTTTTTT
CASSPTPGQGLGTGELFF
>.|many|TRBJ2-1|TRBV20-1
TGCAGTGCCCATACTAGTTTCTCTTCGGGTGAGCAGTTCTTC
CSAHTSFSSGEQFF
>.|many|TRBJ2-5|TRBV7-2
TGTGCCAGCAGCTTAACCCATTCAGAGACCCAGTACTTC
CASSLTHSETQYF
>.|many|TRBJ1-2|TRBV14
TGTGCCAGCAGCCCGGCAGCCCTGAACTATGGCTACACCTTC
CASSPAALNYGYTF
>.|few|TRBJ1-5|TRBV7-2
TGTGCCAGCGGAGGCAACTATCAGCCCCAGCATTTT
CASGGNYQPQHF
>.|many|TRBJ2-6|TRBV12-3/TRBV12-4
TGTGCCAGCAGAACTGGTGAGGCCAACGTCCTGACTTTC
CASRTGEANVLTF
>TRBD1|.|TRBJ2-7|TRBV9
TGTGCCAGCAGCGAATCTCCAGGGGGCGACGAGCAGTACTTC
CASSESPGGDEQYF
>.|many|TRBJ2-1|TRBV29-1
TGCAGCGTTGTCGAGGGTACATACAATGAGCAGTTCTTC
CSVVEGTYNEQFF
>.|many|TRBJ2-2|TRBV5-1
TGCGCCAGCAGCTTGACGCCGACAGACACCGGGGAGCTGTTTTTT
CASSLTPTDTGELFF